The 11 T cell receptor beta chains in this list originate from one sample, sequenced in a study of Graves' ophthalmopathy and Graves' hyperthyroidism. As the template, RNA transcripts were used to amplify TCR beta CDR3 regions. HTBI primers were used in a first-round RT-PCR, which preceded a second-round multiplex PCR. TCRdb called the multiplex PCR reads again in MiXCR, with one record for every CDR3 protein. The sample contains about 700,000 distinct CDR3 sequences, 40% of which appear only once. Input material: peripheral blood. The receptors come from an adult man with Graves' ophthalmopathy.

This clonotype was observed a handful of times. V gene TRBV5-8 combines with J gene TRBJ1-1, with D unresolved. V was pared by 4 bases and J by 7 bases, with 11 bases between. Per the germline V gene, CDR1 is SGHTS and CDR2 is YDEGEE. The CDR3 consists of 12 residues. CDR3 residues: CASSLWSGEAFF. CDR3 nucleotide sequence: TGTGCCAGCAGCCTTTGGAGCGGTGAAGCTTTCTTT. Together with reference TRBV5-8 and TRBJ1-1, the CDR3 gives the full variable domain: EAGVTQSPTHLIKTRGQQATLRCSPISGHTSVYWYQQALGLGLQFLLWYDEGEERNRGNFPPRFSGRQFPNYSSELNVNALELEDSALYLCASSLWSGEAFFGQGTRLTVV.

This clonotype has only a few counts. V gene TRBV20-1 combines with J gene TRBJ2-5; the match to TRBD2 covers 8 bases. With 0 bases clipped from V and 1 base from J, the junction kept 4 bases outside the gene matches. Germline V gene data show CDR1 as DFQATT and CDR2 as SNEGSKA (reference sequence). The CDR3 length is 15 residues. This chain's CDR3 is CSARDSGTPQETQYF. CDR3 sequence (DNA): TGCAGTGCTAGAGATAGCGGGACACCCCAAGAGACCCAGTACTTC.

The sample holds a few counts of this clonotype. V is TRBV9 and J is TRBJ2-5; D not resolved. Trimming cost V 4 bases and J 4 bases, with 17 bases left between them. This CDR3 is built from 15 residues. Germline CDR1 and CDR2: SGDLS and YYNGEE. The CDR3 region is CASSLAASSGETQYF. The DNA for the CDR3 is TGTGCCAGCAGCCTTGCCGCCTCCTCGGGAGAGACCCAGTACTTC.

This chain connects TRBV11-2 to TRBJ1-1; D remains ambiguous. Trimming cost V 10 bases and J 3 bases, with 18 bases left between them. Germline V lookup: CDR1 SGHAT, CDR2 FQNNGV. The CDR3 has 14 amino acids. The CDR3 sequence: CATVAFGLDTEAFF. The CDR3 bases are TGTGCCACCGTCGCGTTTGGGCTTGACACTGAAGCTTTCTTT.

This clonotype was detected many times. V is TRBV10-3 and J is TRBJ1-3; 9 bases line up with TRBD1. Germline V gene lookup returns CDR1 ENHRY and CDR2 SYGVKD. V dropped 3 bases and J dropped 7; count of bases not matched to a gene: 7. The CDR3 contains 15 residues. In nucleotides, the CDR3 is TGTGCCATCAGTGATTCGGGACAGGGACGTAACACCATATATTTT. As protein: CAISDSGQGRNTIYF.

V gene TRBV25-1 combines with J gene TRBJ1-5; no definite D call. Trimming removed 11 bases from V and 2 bases from J, with 16 bases in between. The CDR3 is made up of 14 amino acids. The germline V gene has CDR1 MGHDK and CDR2 SYGVNS. CDR3 protein: CAWSGSEGNQPQHF. The CDR3 DNA reads as TGTGCCTGGAGTGGGAGCGAGGGCAATCAGCCCCAGCATTTT.

At least ten counts were recorded for this clonotype. V gene TRBV20-1 combines with J gene TRBJ2-5; TRBD2 matches 8 bases. Germline V gene sequence: CDR1 DFQATT, CDR2 SNEGSKA (reference sequence). The CDR3 has 14 amino acids. The ends lost 5 bases at V and 7 bases at J; junction bases unmatched: 12. This CDR3 reads CSAPPRTSLRTQYF. The DNA for the CDR3 is TGCAGTGCTCCTCCAAGGACTAGCCTGCGGACCCAGTACTTC.

This clonotype showed up many times. This chain joins TRBV19 and TRBJ1-2; a weak D match, TRBD1 (5 bases). The germline CDR1 and CDR2 sequences are LNHDA and SQIVND (reference sequence). CDR3 length equals 16 residues. Trimming took 4 bases from V and 0 from J, leaving 15 bases between them. CDR3 nucleotides: TGTGCCAGTAGTACTCCCGGGACGCCAGCTAACTATGGCTACACCTTC. It encodes CASSTPGTPANYGYTF.

This clonotype has at least ten counts. This sequence joins TRBV15 and TRBJ2-5; TRBD2 agrees at 13 bases. After removal of 6 bases from V and 1 base from J, the junction contained 2 bases not matched to a gene. CDR3 length: 15 amino acids. Germline CDR1 reads LNHNV; CDR2 reads YYDKDF (reference sequence). CDR3 residues: CATSGLAGVQETQYF. The CDR3 region has the DNA TGTGCCACCAGTGGACTAGCGGGAGTCCAAGAGACCCAGTACTTC. Based on the CDR3 plus reference TRBV15 and TRBJ2-5, the full variable domain is DAMVIQNPRYQVTQFGKPVTLSCSQTLNHNVMYWYQQKSSQAPKLLFHYYDKDFNNEADTPDNFQSRRPNTSFCFLDIRSPGLGDTAMYLCATSGLAGVQETQYFGPGTRLLVL.

The CDR3 sequence is CASSVAAGGGPMREQYF. The CDR3 nucleotides are TGTGCCAGCAGCGTAGCCGCGGGGGGGGGCCCCATGAGGGAGCAGTACTTC. The chain employs TRBV9 and TRBJ2-7; 9 nucleotides match TRBD2. Trimming cost V 0 bases and J 7 bases; bases outside gene matches: 14. This CDR3 has 17 amino acids. Per the germline V gene, CDR1 is SGDLS and CDR2 is YYNGEE. Supplemented by reference TRBV9 and TRBJ2-7, the full variable domain reads DSGVTQTPKHLITATGQRVTLRCSPRSGDLSVYWYQQSLDQGLQFLIQYYNGEERAKGNILERFSAQQFPDLHSELNLSSLELGDSALYFCASSVAAGGGPMREQYFGPGTRLTVT.

The chain links TRBV7-2 to TRBJ2-7; perhaps TRBD2 as D (6 bases). Trimming stripped 4 bases from V and 5 bases from J, with 12 bases between. CDR3 length equals 13 residues. Looked up from germline, CDR1 is SGHTA and CDR2 is FQGNSA. CDR3 loop: CASSWSRENEQYF. The CDR3 DNA is TGTGCCAGCAGCTGGAGCCGGGAGAACGAGCAGTACTTC.